Below are 14 T cell receptor beta chains sequenced from a single sample in a study of blood T cell repertoires in COVID-19. TCRdb keeps only in-frame clones here, not all; method: immunoSEQ multiplex PCR. The data contain under 200,000 clones, 70% to 90% of them singletons. The sequenced sample consisted of peripheral blood. The receptors were sampled from a woman in her 50s with COVID-19, enrolled during active disease.

The chain recombines TRBV11-1 with TRBJ2-7; D gene uncertain. Germline-derived CDR1 and CDR2 are SGHAT and FQDESV (reference sequence). Trimming removed 2 bases from V and 3 bases from J, with 8 bases in between. The CDR3 is made up of 13 amino acids. DNA for the CDR3: TGTGCCAGCAGCTTAACGAGACACTACGAGCAGTACTTC. As protein: CASSLTRHYEQYF.

The chain recombines TRBV27 with TRBJ1-5; D ambiguous. This CDR3 is built from 13 residues. Germline-derived CDR1 and CDR2 are MNHEY and SMNVEV (reference sequence). Trimming cost V 6 bases and J 5 bases, with 11 bases left between them. CDR3 in DNA: TGTGCCAGCAGCAAGAAGGACTATCAGCCCCAGCATTTT. Its translation: CASSKKDYQPQHF.

V and J are TRBV4-1 and TRBJ1-2; 9 bases are shared with TRBD1. The CDR3 is 17 amino acids. Trimming removed 6 bases from V and 5 bases from J; junction bases left unmatched: 16. Per germline, CDR1 MGHRA and CDR2 YSYEKL. The CDR3: CASRLNTGTGSSYGYTF. The CDR3 DNA reads TGCGCCAGCAGATTAAATACCGGGACAGGGTCCTCTTATGGCTACACCTTC.

This clone was observed a handful of times. The sample has other DNA sequences that encode this CDR3 too. The chain has TRBV18 and TRBJ1-1; D uncertain. Germline lookup yields CDR1 KGHSH and CDR2 LQKENI. V lost 4 bases and J lost 3, with 6 bases in between. CDR3 length equals 12 residues. CDR3 nucleotide sequence: TGTGCCAGCTCACTCCTCGACACTGAAGCTTTCTTT. This translates into CASSLLDTEAFF. The full variable domain, rest sourced from reference TRBV18 and TRBJ1-1, is NAGVMQNPRHLVRRRGQEARLRCSPMKGHSHVYWYRQLPEEGLKFMVYLQKENIIDESGMPKERFSAEFPKEGPSILRIQQVVRGDSAAYFCASSLLDTEAFFGQGTRLTVV.

This clone has a handful of counts. The V and J genes are TRBV2 and TRBJ1-6; perhaps TRBD1 as D (6 bases). Trimming stripped 3 bases from V and 9 bases from J, with 12 bases between. This CDR3 region has 14 residues. Per the germline V gene, CDR1 is SNHLY and CDR2 is FYNNEI. In DNA, the CDR3 is TGTGCCAGCAGTGAGCAGGGGCTTGGTTCACCCCTCCACTTT. This sequence encodes CASSEQGLGSPLHF.

The chain recombines TRBV3-1 (or the pseudogene TRBV3-2) with TRBJ1-1; 9 nucleotides agree with TRBD1. V was pared by 2 bases and J by 0 bases, with 13 bases of the junction left unmatched. Germline V gene sequence: CDR1 LGHDT, CDR2 YNNKEL (reference sequence). The CDR3 runs to 19 residues. CDR3 sequence (DNA): TGTGCCAGCAGCCAAACACCCACATATTACAGGGGGCTGAACACTGAAGCTTTCTTT. This encodes CASSQTPTYYRGLNTEAFF.

The CDR3 region has the DNA TGTGCCTGGAGTATGGGGACTAGCGGCCCGGATACGCAGTATTTT. The encoded protein is CAWSMGTSGPDTQYF. The gene calls are TRBV30 and TRBJ2-3; 11 nucleotides align to TRBD2. Germline-derived CDR1 and CDR2 are GTSNPN and SVGIG (reference sequence). Trimming removed 2 bases from V and 6 bases from J; junction bases left unmatched: 7. This CDR3 has 15 amino acids.

CDR3 amino acids: CSVGSPGLTYNEQFF. For the CDR3, the DNA is TGCAGCGTAGGGTCCCCGGGACTAACTTACAATGAGCAGTTCTTC. The V call is TRBV29-1, the J call TRBJ2-1, with TRBD2 identical over 7 bases. This CDR3 is 15 amino acids long. The trim removed 6 bases at V and 4 bases at J, leaving 12 bases unmatched. CDR1 is SQVTM and CDR2 is ANQGSEA in the germline V gene.

The V and J genes are TRBV25-1 and TRBJ1-4; D call uncertain. This CDR3 is 11 amino acids long. Trimming shortened V by 4 bases and J by 8 bases, and 5 bases separated the two germline ends. Germline CDR1 and CDR2: MGHDK and SYGVNS. This CDR3 is CASSGPEKLFF. The CDR3 DNA is TGTGCCAGCAGTGGTCCAGAAAAACTGTTTTTT.

The gene calls are TRBV6-5 and TRBJ2-2; D is possibly TRBD1 (5 bases). Deletions cut 3 bases from V and 3 bases from J, with 8 bases between. Germline-derived CDR1 and CDR2 are MNHEY and SVGAGI. This CDR3 comprises 14 residues. The CDR3 is CASSYGAYTGELFF. The CDR3 DNA follows: TGTGCCAGCAGTTATGGGGCGTACACCGGGGAGCTGTTTTTT.

The chain is built from TRBV7-3 and TRBJ1-2, with TRBD1 identical over 7 bases. The CDR3 is made up of 15 amino acids. Germline V lookup: CDR1 SGHTA, CDR2 FQGTGA. V shed 4 bases and J 6 bases; nucleotides not matched to a gene: 11. The CDR3 nucleotides are TGTGCCAGCAGCTCTAGTAACGACAGGGTTCATGGCTACACCTTC. The encoded protein is CASSSSNDRVHGYTF.

This chain links TRBV4-3 with TRBJ2-5; 11 positions match TRBD2. The CDR3 is 17 residues long. With 0 bases clipped from V and 4 bases from J, the junction kept 7 bases outside the gene matches. Germline V gene sequence: CDR1 LGHNA, CDR2 YSLEER. The CDR3 DNA follows: TGCGCCAGCAGCCAAGATTCCCCGACTAGCGGGGTAGAGACCCAGTACTTC. Encoded protein: CASSQDSPTSGVETQYF.

The chain is built from TRBV10-3 and TRBJ2-2; 7 positions match TRBD1. Germline V CDR1 and CDR2: ENHRY, SYGVKD. The V gene end was trimmed by 5 bases and the J gene end by 6 bases; junction bases not matched to a gene: 21. This CDR3 has 19 amino acids. For the CDR3, the DNA is TGTGCCATCAGTCCACGCGCACTAGGGGGCCGAACTCTCTCCGGGGAGCTGTTTTTT. This sequence encodes CAISPRALGGRTLSGELFF.

The chain joins TRBV27 to TRBJ1-2; 8 nucleotides agree with TRBD1. J was trimmed by 6 bases and V by 3 bases; bases with no gene match: 3. The CDR3 is 13 amino acids. Germline loops: CDR1 MNHEY, CDR2 SMNVEV (reference sequence). CDR3 protein: CASSFQGADGYTF. CDR3 coding DNA: TGTGCCAGCAGTTTCCAGGGGGCAGATGGCTACACCTTC.